The rows below give T cell receptor beta chains drawn from one sample of a study of T cells expressing NK-cell markers. For each CDR3 protein, TCRdb gives one entry from its re-call of the 5' RACE reads, without DNA. The sample's table shows about 410,000 distinct CDR3 sequences. Sequencing was performed on blood T cells: a sorted CD56 or NKG2C T cell subset, CD4+ or CD8+ T cells, or bulk PBMC T cells (not recorded which). All receptors come from a woman between 50 and 59 years old in good health. Both conserved end residues are part of each CDR3.

CDR3	J	V
CSARPSSGTVISTEAFF	TRBJ1-1	TRBV20-1
CSARDRGRIEETQYF	TRBJ2-5	TRBV20-1
CATSDSQAGNYNEQFF	TRBJ2-1	TRBV24-1
CASSSQRGLRQPQHF	TRBJ1-5	TRBV5-1
CSETGGAGETQYF	TRBJ2-5	TRBV29-1
CASSDFRAGRRYTF	TRBJ1-2	TRBV5-1
CSVRGLLFQGQNIQYF	TRBJ2-4	TRBV29-1
CASSLGGRLKYEQYF	TRBJ2-7	TRBV12-3/TRBV12-4
CSAKRFQLARGETQYF	TRBJ2-5	TRBV20-1
CASSFRQGEAGELFF	TRBJ2-2	TRBV5-1
CASSYGTSAEQFF	TRBJ2-1	TRBV6-2/TRBV6-3
CASSLGLASYEQYF	TRBJ2-7	TRBV5-1
CASSHRGGTGPDTQYF	TRBJ2-3	TRBV3-1
CASSLALTANYGYTF	TRBJ1-2	TRBV5-5
CSARSLSLSYNEQFF	TRBJ2-1	TRBV20-1
CASSRAGTGEYEQYF	TRBJ2-7	TRBV18
CASINGPTGRRETQYF	TRBJ2-5	TRBV5-6
CASSQVNGRANEQFF	TRBJ2-1	TRBV14
CATSTQVTYEQYF	TRBJ2-7	TRBV15
CASSIGRGYYNEQFF	TRBJ2-1	TRBV19
CATSEDPRASRNEQFF	TRBJ2-1	TRBV24-1
CASSLGRLADEETQYF	TRBJ2-5	TRBV11-2
CATSDFGGRETQYF	TRBJ2-5	TRBV24-1
CSARARQIQMNTEAFF	TRBJ1-1	TRBV20-1
CASSPLAGGRGMVVETQYF	TRBJ2-5	TRBV19
CASSVARQGGETQYF	TRBJ2-5	TRBV9
CASSLSPGHRTEAFF	TRBJ1-1	TRBV7-9
CASLNPKNIQYF	TRBJ2-4	TRBV10-2
CATTGGGPNYEQYF	TRBJ2-7	TRBV12-3/TRBV12-4
CASSPPGRYNEQFF	TRBJ2-1	TRBV18
CASSETRRQFF	TRBJ2-1	TRBV3-1
CASRILGRRPEAFF	TRBJ1-1	TRBV7-9
CSVGPPSYGYTF	TRBJ1-2	TRBV29-1
CASSQDGGAYNEQFF	TRBJ2-1	TRBV14
CASSQEGGPNYGYTF	TRBJ1-2	TRBV14
CASSQLGYNEQFF	TRBJ2-1	TRBV14
CASLGTSGSYTGELFF	TRBJ2-2	TRBV7-9
CATSGTHSGYTF	TRBJ1-2	TRBV24-1
CASSPWTSVSYEQYF	TRBJ2-7	TRBV27
CASSLARLWVAGNEQFF	TRBJ2-1	TRBV7-2
CATSLTGGTEAFF	TRBJ1-1	TRBV24-1
CATSDPSLGYNEQFF	TRBJ2-1	TRBV24-1
CASSLTPGPYNEQFF	TRBJ2-1	TRBV7-3
CSGEGQGALAGELFF	TRBJ2-2	TRBV29-1
CASSFGVGGRNEQFF	TRBJ2-1	TRBV12-3/TRBV12-4
CASSSNQGTSSYEQYF	TRBJ2-7	TRBV7-9
CASSLRMGGQGSLNTEAFF	TRBJ1-1	TRBV7-8
CASSLGGSGRADEQFF	TRBJ2-1	TRBV7-9
CASSLYAGETDTQYF	TRBJ2-3	TRBV5-1
CASSQVKGVYGYTF	TRBJ1-2	TRBV14
CASSWDGAGGNEQFF	TRBJ2-1	TRBV5-1
CSARRLELTDTQYF	TRBJ2-3	TRBV20-1
CASSQDGTAGRTEAFF	TRBJ1-1	TRBV4-1
CSASGGGSPLHF	TRBJ1-6	TRBV20-1
CASSWDPGTGRAGELFF	TRBJ2-2	TRBV5-1
CASSPRTSGSYEQYF	TRBJ2-7	TRBV5-1
CASSQEGGRPIGTGELFF	TRBJ2-2	TRBV4-1